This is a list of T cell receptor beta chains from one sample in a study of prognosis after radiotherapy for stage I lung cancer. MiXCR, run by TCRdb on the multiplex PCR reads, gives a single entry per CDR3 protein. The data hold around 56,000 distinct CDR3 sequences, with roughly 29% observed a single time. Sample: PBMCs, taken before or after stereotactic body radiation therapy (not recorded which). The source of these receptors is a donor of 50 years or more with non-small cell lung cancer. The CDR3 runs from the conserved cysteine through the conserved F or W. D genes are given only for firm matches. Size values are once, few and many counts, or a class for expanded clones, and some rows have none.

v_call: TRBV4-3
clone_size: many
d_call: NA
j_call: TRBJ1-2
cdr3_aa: CASSQGAGLYGYTF
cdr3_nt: TGCGCCAGCAGCCAAGGGGCCGGACTCTATGGCTACACCTTC

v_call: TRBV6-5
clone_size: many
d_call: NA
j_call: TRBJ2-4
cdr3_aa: CASSYRPVTKNIQYF
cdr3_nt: TGTGCCAGCAGTTACCGGCCAGTGACCAAAAACATTCAGTACTTC

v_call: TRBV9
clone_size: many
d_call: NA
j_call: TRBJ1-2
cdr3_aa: CASSVAYQGDYGYTF
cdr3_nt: TGTGCCAGCAGCGTAGCTTACCAAGGGGACTATGGCTACACCTTC

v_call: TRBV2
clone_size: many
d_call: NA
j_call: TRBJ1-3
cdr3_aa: CASSQDGVTGNTIYF
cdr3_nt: TGTGCCAGCAGCCAGGACGGAGTTACGGGAAACACCATATATTTT

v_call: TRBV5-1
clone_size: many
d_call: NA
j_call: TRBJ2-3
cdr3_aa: CASRGEADTQYF
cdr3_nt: TGCGCCAGCAGGGGTGAGGCAGATACGCAGTATTTT

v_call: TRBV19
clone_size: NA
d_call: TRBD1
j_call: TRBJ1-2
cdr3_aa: CASTTGQGTVGGYIF
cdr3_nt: TGTGCCAGTACCACCGGACAGGGGACGGTAGGCGGCTACATCTTC

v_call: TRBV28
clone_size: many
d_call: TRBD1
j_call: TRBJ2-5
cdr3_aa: CASSPIDREETQYF
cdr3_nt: TGTGCCAGCAGTCCAATCGACAGGGAAGAGACCCAGTACTTC

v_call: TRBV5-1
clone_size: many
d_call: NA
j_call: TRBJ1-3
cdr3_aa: CASSVQGSGNTIYF
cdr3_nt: TGCGCCAGCAGCGTACAGGGCTCTGGAAACACCATATATTTT

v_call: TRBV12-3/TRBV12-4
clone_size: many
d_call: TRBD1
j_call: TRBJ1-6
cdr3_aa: CASRSGTALTPLHF
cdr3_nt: TGTGCCAGCAGGTCCGGGACAGCTCTGACACCCCTCCACTTT

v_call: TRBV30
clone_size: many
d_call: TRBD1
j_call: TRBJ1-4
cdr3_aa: CAWRRGGAGDDEKLFF
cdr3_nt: TGTGCCTGGAGAAGAGGGGGCGCCGGCGATGATGAAAAACTGTTTTTT

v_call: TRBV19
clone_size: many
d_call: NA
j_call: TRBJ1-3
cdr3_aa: CASTTTGSNSGNTIYF
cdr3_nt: TGTGCCAGTACCACGACGGGGTCAAACTCTGGAAACACCATATATTTT

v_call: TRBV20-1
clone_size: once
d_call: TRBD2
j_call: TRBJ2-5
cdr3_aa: CSARDLAGTTQETRYF
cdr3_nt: TGCAGTGCTAGAGATCTTGCCGGGACTACACAAGAGACCCGGTACTTC

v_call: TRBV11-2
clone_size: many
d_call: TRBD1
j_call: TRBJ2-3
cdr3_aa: CASSLGDRGRTDTQYF
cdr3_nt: TGTGCCAGCAGCTTAGGGGACAGGGGGAGGACAGATACGCAGTATTTT

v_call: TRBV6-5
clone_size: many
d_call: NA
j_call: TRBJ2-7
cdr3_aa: CASSYAWQGSSSYEQYF
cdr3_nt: TGTGCCAGCAGTTACGCGTGGCAGGGGTCTAGCTCCTACGAGCAGTACTTC

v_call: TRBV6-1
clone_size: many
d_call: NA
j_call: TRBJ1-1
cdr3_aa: CASSEGGGRVNTEAFF
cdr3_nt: TGTGCCAGCAGTGAAGGCGGTGGCAGGGTGAACACTGAAGCTTTCTTT

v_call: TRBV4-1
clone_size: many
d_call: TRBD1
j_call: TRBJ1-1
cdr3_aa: CASSQTTGARRAEAFF
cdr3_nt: TGCGCCAGCAGCCAAACTACAGGGGCCCGAAGGGCTGAAGCTTTCTTT

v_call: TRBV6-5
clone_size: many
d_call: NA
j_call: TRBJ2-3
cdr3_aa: CASSYSNGDPQYF
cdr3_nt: TGTGCCAGCAGTTACTCCAACGGCGATCCGCAGTATTTT

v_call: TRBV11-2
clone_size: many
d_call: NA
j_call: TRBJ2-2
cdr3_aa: CASSLRYTGELFF
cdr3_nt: TGTGCCAGCAGCCTTCGCTACACCGGGGAGCTGTTTTTT

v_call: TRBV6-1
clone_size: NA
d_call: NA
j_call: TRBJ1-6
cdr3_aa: CASREGTGGYNSTLHF
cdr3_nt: TGTGCCAGCAGAGAAGGAACGGGAGGATATAATTCAACCCTCCACTTT

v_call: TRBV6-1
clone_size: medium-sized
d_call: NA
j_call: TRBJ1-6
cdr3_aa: CASSGGGPYNSPLHF
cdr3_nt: TGTGCCAGCAGTGGTGGAGGGCCCTATAATTCACCCCTCCACTTT

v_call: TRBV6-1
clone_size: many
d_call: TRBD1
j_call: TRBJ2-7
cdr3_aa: CASSRGISYEQYF
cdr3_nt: TGTGCCAGCAGCAGGGGGATCTCCTACGAGCAGTACTTC

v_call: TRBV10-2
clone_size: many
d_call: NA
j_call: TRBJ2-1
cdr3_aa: CASSSRAGAYNEQFF
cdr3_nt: TGCGCCAGCAGTTCCAGGGCGGGGGCTTACAATGAGCAGTTCTTC

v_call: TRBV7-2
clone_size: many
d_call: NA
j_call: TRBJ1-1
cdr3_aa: CASSLRNLNTEAFF
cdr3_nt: TGTGCCAGCAGCTTACGTAACCTGAACACTGAAGCTTTCTTT

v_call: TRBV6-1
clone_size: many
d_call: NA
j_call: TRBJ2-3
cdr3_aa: CASKAGSTDTQYF
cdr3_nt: TGTGCCAGCAAGGCAGGGAGCACAGATACGCAGTATTTT

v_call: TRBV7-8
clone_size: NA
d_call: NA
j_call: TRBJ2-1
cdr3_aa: CASSPPLDRDDEQFF
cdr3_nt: TGTGCCAGCAGCCCACCACTCGACAGAGACGATGAGCAGTTCTTC

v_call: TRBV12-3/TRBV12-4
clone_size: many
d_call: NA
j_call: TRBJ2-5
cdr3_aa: CASTTGGSTETQYF
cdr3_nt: TGTGCCAGCACGACTGGGGGGTCCACAGAGACCCAGTACTTC

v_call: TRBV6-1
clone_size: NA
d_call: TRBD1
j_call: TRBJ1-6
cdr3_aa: CASSENRYMTGTPLHF
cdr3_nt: TGTGCAAGCAGTGAAAACCGCTACATGACAGGGACACCCCTCCACTTT

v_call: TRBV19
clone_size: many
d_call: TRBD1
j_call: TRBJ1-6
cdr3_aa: CASSKIPGQGSSPLHF
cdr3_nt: TGTGCCAGTAGTAAAATACCGGGACAGGGTTCCTCACCCCTCCACTTT